This record looks at one T cell receptor (beta chain) sequence and its context. This sample was included in a study of human T cells and chemical hapten exposure. Study information: Diphenylcyclopropenone doses were given weekly to the scalps of patients across the approximately 24-week study. Patients, a majority of them female, were diagnosed with alopecia areata, totalis or universalis.

Described time point: patch test 3, about 24 weeks after DPC sensitization. The treatment is: therapeutic diphenylcyclopropenone sensitization with weekly scalp DPC. Within the library, unique molecular identifiers were attached to each individual cDNA molecule. Each CDR3 protein gets one entry after TCRdb re-called the RACE reads with MiXCR. The sample yields 99,000 or so distinct CDR3 sequences, 34% seen once. The CDR3 has 16 residues. V lost 4 bases to trimming and J lost 4 bases, with 17 bases between them. Germline CDR1 reads ENHRY; CDR2 reads SYGVKD. The chain couples TRBV10-3 to TRBJ1-3, with no clear D. The TCR sequence derives from a man aged 40-55 years with alopecia areata. Some clones in this sample may be carry-over from other donors' samples. Source: whole blood, taken in connection with sensitization to the hapten diphenylcyclopropenone (DPC). CDR3 DNA: TGTGCCATCAGTGTTCCCCCGGAGGGCTCCGGAAACACCATATATTTT. The encoded protein is CAISVPPEGSGNTIYF.